These 31 T cell receptor beta chains were sequenced from one sample in a study of control samples from healthy donors and cancer patients. The data were produced by immunoSEQ multiplex PCR, yet TCRdb's version contains in-frame clones alone and is incomplete. The sample holds tens of thousands of clones, about nine tenths seen once. The sample consisted of PBMCs. The receptors were sampled from a man in his forties or fifties with head and neck cancer.

The sample holds one count of this clone. The V and J genes are TRBV12-3 or TRBV12-4 and TRBJ2-2, with D possibly matching TRBD2 (6 bases). The ends were cut back, 8 bases at V and 0 bases at J, with 7 bases in the middle. The CDR3 runs to 13 residues. The CDR3 protein is CASSGANTGELFF. The CDR3 DNA sequence: TGTGCCAGCTCGGGGGCGAACACCGGGGAGCTGTTTTTT.

V and J are TRBV28 and TRBJ2-2; the D gene is possibly TRBD1 (6 bases). This CDR3 comprises 19 residues. Trimming left V 8 bases short and J 3 bases short, with 28 bases between. Per the germline V gene, CDR1 is MDHEN and CDR2 is SYDVKM. This chain's CDR3 is CASGPQRFGAGTYTGELFF. CDR3 DNA sequence: TGTGCCAGCGGTCCACAACGGTTTGGGGCAGGGACATACACCGGGGAGCTGTTTTTT.

The chain has TRBV28 and TRBJ1-5; D ambiguous. The CDR3 runs 18 residues. Trimming stripped 3 bases from V and 1 base from J, with 19 bases between. The germline V gene encodes CDR1 MDHEN and CDR2 SYDVKM. The CDR3 sequence: CASSFVAFPGSSNQPQHF. CDR3 DNA: TGTGCCAGCAGTTTCGTTGCTTTTCCGGGGTCGAGCAATCAGCCCCAGCATTTT.

The chain has TRBV28 and TRBJ1-5, with D maybe TRBD1 (6 bases). CDR3 size: 16 residues. V lost 3 bases to trimming and J lost 0 bases, with 12 bases between them. The germline gives CDR1 MDHEN, CDR2 SYDVKM. The CDR3 sequence: CASSFRQGISNQPQHF. CDR3 sequence (DNA): TGTGCCAGCAGTTTTAGGCAGGGGATTAGCAATCAGCCCCAGCATTTT.

This clone appeared a single time. The J gene is TRBJ2-7, the V gene TRBV5-1, with D possibly TRBD1 on 6 matching bases. There are 14 residues in the CDR3. Germline V gene lookup returns CDR1 SGHRS and CDR2 YFSETQ. V lost 4 bases and J 2 bases, leaving 13 bases between the germline ends. The CDR3 DNA sequence: TGCGCCAGCAGCCCCGCAAACAGGGCCTACGAGCAGTACTTC. Translating it yields CASSPANRAYEQYF.

The chain joins TRBV7-8 to TRBJ2-3, with unresolved D. The germline V gene encodes CDR1 SGHVS and CDR2 FQNEAQ. The CDR3 length is 12 residues. The V and J ends lost 5 bases and 3 bases respectively, with 6 bases between them. CDR3 region: CASSRMTDTQYF. The DNA of the CDR3 is TGTGCCAGCAGCAGGATGACAGATACGCAGTATTTT.

The V call is TRBV6-5, the J call TRBJ1-3; D unresolved. Between the trimmed V and J ends, which lost 10 bases and 0 bases, there was a span of 4 bases. The CDR3 is made up of 11 amino acids. CDR1 and CDR2 (germline): MNHEY, SVGAGI. CDR3 nucleotides: TGTGCCACCGGCTCTGGAAACACCATATATTTT. This encodes CATGSGNTIYF.

The chain has TRBV4-1 and TRBJ2-1, with D possibly TRBD2 on 7 matching bases. The CDR3 sequence is 13 residues long. The V end lost 0 bases, the J end lost 13 bases, and 13 bases lay between the germline ends. CDR1 MGHRA and CDR2 YSYEKL come from the germline V gene. This chain's CDR3 is CASSQDRGGSQFF. For the CDR3, the DNA is TGCGCCAGCAGCCAAGATAGGGGGGGAAGTCAGTTCTTC.

The V gene is TRBV4-1, the J gene TRBJ1-2; perhaps TRBD1 as D (5 bases). Germline V CDR1 and CDR2: MGHRA, YSYEKL. V dropped 1 base and J dropped 5 bases, with 17 bases sitting between them. The CDR3 has 16 amino acids. The CDR3 coding sequence is TGCGCCAGCAGCCAAGTCTCCGGCTCCTCAGGGTATGGCTACACCTTC. It encodes CASSQVSGSSGYGYTF.

The rearrangement links TRBV5-1 to TRBJ2-7, with D perhaps being TRBD1 or TRBD2 (5 bases each). With 4 bases removed from V and 5 bases from J, the gap between germline ends came to 19 bases. CDR3 size: 15 residues. The germline V gene has CDR1 SGHRS and CDR2 YFSETQ. CDR3 protein: CASSPLGLARNEQYF. For the CDR3, the DNA is TGCGCCAGCAGCCCATTGGGGCTAGCCAGGAACGAGCAGTACTTC.

This clone has more than one count but fewer than ten. The rearrangement links TRBV28 to TRBJ2-3; D is perhaps TRBD2 (6 bases). V lost 6 bases, J lost 3 bases, and 16 bases lay in between. CDR1 is MDHEN, CDR2 SYDVKM, per germline. This CDR3 has 15 residues. DNA of the CDR3: TGTGCCAGCAGCTCGTGGAGGGGCCGGACAGATACGCAGTATTTT. It yields the protein CASSSWRGRTDTQYF.

V and J are TRBV7-2 and TRBJ2-7, with 10 bases aligning to TRBD2. J lost 1 base, V lost 4 bases, and 7 bases had no gene match. CDR1 is SGHTA and CDR2 is FQGNSA in the germline V gene. The CDR3 covers 16 residues. Here the CDR3 DNA reads TGTGCCAGCAGCTCGCCGGGACTAGCGTTGTCCTACGAGCAGTACTTC. Its translation: CASSSPGLALSYEQYF.

The V call is TRBV5-1, the J call TRBJ2-7; unclear D gene. The CDR3 loop spans 11 amino acids. CDR1 and CDR2 from the germline V gene are SGHRS and YFSETQ. The germline V and J ends were trimmed by 1 base and 3 bases, with 2 bases remaining between them. For the CDR3, the DNA is TGCGCCAGCAGCTTGTACTACGAGCAGTACTTC. It codes for CASSLYYEQYF.

This clone was observed once. CDR3 protein: CASSVLAGGPVGIQYF. As DNA, the CDR3 is TGTGCCAGCAGCGTTTTAGCGGGGGGGCCGGTCGGGATTCAGTACTTC. The chain is built from TRBV9 and TRBJ2-4, with 11 bases aligning to TRBD2. The CDR3 covers 16 residues. The V segment lost 2 bases and the J segment 10 bases; nucleotides outside the gene matches: 11. CDR1 is SGDLS, CDR2 YYNGEE, per germline.

V usage is TRBV4-2 and J usage is TRBJ2-7, with 14 nucleotides matching TRBD2. There are 16 residues in the CDR3. J gave up 2 bases and V 4 bases, and 4 bases lay outside the gene matches. Germline lookup yields CDR1 LGHNA and CDR2 YNFKEQ. The CDR3 loop is CASSRRGLAGAYEQYF. The CDR3 bases are TGTGCCAGCAGCCGACGGGGACTAGCGGGGGCCTACGAGCAGTACTTC.

This chain links TRBV10-3 with TRBJ1-5; no definite D call. Germline CDR1 reads ENHRY; CDR2 reads SYGVKD. The CDR3 runs to 16 residues. V dropped 0 bases and J dropped 0 bases, with 9 bases sitting between them. The CDR3 is CAISESGGDSNQPQHF. In nucleotides, the CDR3 is TGTGCCATCAGTGAGTCGGGAGGTGATAGCAATCAGCCCCAGCATTTT.

This sequence joins TRBV15 and TRBJ2-7; D gene ambiguous. V was shortened by 1 base and J by 2 bases, with 9 bases between the two germline ends. Per germline, CDR1 LNHNV and CDR2 YYDKDF (reference sequence). CDR3 length: 14 residues. The CDR3 reads CATSRGPGPYEQYF. The CDR3 DNA reads as TGTGCCACCAGCAGAGGCCCAGGCCCCTACGAGCAGTACTTC.

The chain combines TRBV3-1 (or the pseudogene TRBV3-2) with TRBJ2-6; D may be TRBD2 (5 bases). Germline lookup yields CDR1 LGHDT and CDR2 YNNKEL (reference sequence). The CDR3 covers 13 residues. The CDR3 DNA is TGTGCTTCACGGGGTTCTGGGGCCAACGTCCTGACTTTC. Protein product: CASRGSGANVLTF.

The chain couples TRBV7-9 to TRBJ1-2; D possibly corresponds to TRBD1 (5 bases). V lost 5 bases, J lost 4 bases, and 17 bases lay in between. CDR1 and CDR2 from the germline V gene are SEHNR and FQNEAQ (reference sequence). The CDR3 runs 15 residues. DNA of the CDR3: TGTGCCAGCAGCCTAAGCAGGGCATCGAGCTATGGCTACACCTTC. Protein sequence: CASSLSRASSYGYTF.

This sequence joins TRBV28 and TRBJ1-2, with D uncertain. With 2 bases removed from V and 0 bases from J, the gap between germline ends came to 10 bases. Germline V gene sequence: CDR1 MDHEN, CDR2 SYDVKM. The CDR3 totals 15 residues. CDR3 sequence: CASSLTQISNYGYTF. As DNA, the CDR3 is TGTGCCAGCAGTTTAACCCAGATCTCTAACTATGGCTACACCTTC.

The rearrangement joins TRBV7-3 to TRBJ2-1; TRBD2 aligns across 11 bases. CDR1 is SGHTA and CDR2 is FQGTGA in the germline V gene. The CDR3 is 15 amino acids. V lost 3 bases, J lost 8 bases, and 6 bases stayed unmatched. CDR3 in DNA: TGTGCCAGCAGCTTTCTAGCGGGGGGCCTCTATGAGCAGTTCTTC. As protein: CASSFLAGGLYEQFF.

This sequence joins TRBV5-4 and TRBJ2-2, with 11 bases lining up with TRBD2. V trimming: 4 bases; J trimming: 7 bases; junction bases outside the gene matches: 9. Germline CDR1 reads SGHNT; CDR2 reads YYREEE (reference sequence). CDR3 size: 16 residues. The CDR3 nucleotides are TGTGCCAGCAGCCCTGGGACTAGCGGCCGGATCGGGGAGCTGTTTTTT. As protein: CASSPGTSGRIGELFF.

The J gene is TRBJ2-3, the V gene TRBV11-2; no reliable D call. Germline V CDR1 and CDR2: SGHAT, FQNNGV. The CDR3 contains 15 residues. V lost 1 base, J lost 2 bases, and 10 bases lay in between. The DNA of the CDR3 is TGTGCCAGCAGCTTAGGAGGTCTCCCCACAGATACGCAGTATTTT. The encoded protein is CASSLGGLPTDTQYF.

As regards this clone: This sample also contains other DNA sequences that code for the same CDR3. The rearrangement joins TRBV5-6 to TRBJ2-1; 8 bases line up with TRBD2. The CDR3 length is 18 residues. Unmatched junction bases numbered 16, after V lost 0 bases and J lost 8 bases. CDR1 and CDR2 from the germline V gene are SGHDT and YYEEEE. As DNA, the CDR3 is TGTGCCAGCAGCTTGGTTTTTAGCGGGAAGGAGGGTCGCGATGAGCAGTTCTTC. Amino acids: CASSLVFSGKEGRDEQFF. The whole variable domain, remainder taken from reference TRBV5-6 and TRBJ2-1, is DAGVTQSPTHLIKTRGQQVTLRCSPKSGHDTVSWYQQALGQGPQFIFQYYEEEERQRGNFPDRFSGHQFPNYSSELNVNALLLGDSALYLCASSLVFSGKEGRDEQFFGPGTRLTVL.

This clone was counted a single time. The V call is TRBV6-1, the J call TRBJ1-5; unclear D gene. Trimming removed 2 bases from V and 2 bases from J, with 10 bases in between. Germline V gives CDR1 MNHNS, CDR2 SASEGT. The CDR3 loop spans 15 amino acids. CDR3 loop: CASSEPRIGNQPQHF. The CDR3 nucleotides are TGTGCCAGCAGTGAACCCAGAATAGGCAATCAGCCCCAGCATTTT.

V and J are TRBV30 and TRBJ2-5; 10 bases are a match to TRBD1. This CDR3 contains 14 residues. The trim removed 1 base at V and 1 base at J, leaving 0 bases unmatched. Germline V gene sequence: CDR1 GTSNPN, CDR2 SVGIG (reference sequence). CDR3 bases: TGTGCCTGGAGTGGGACAGGGGGCCAAGAGACCCAGTACTTC. Amino acid sequence: CAWSGTGGQETQYF.

This clone was seen a single time. V is TRBV2 and J is TRBJ2-3, with D possibly TRBD2 on 5 matching bases. The CDR3 is made up of 14 amino acids. Trimming shortened V by 7 bases and J by 6 bases, and 17 bases separated the two germline ends. Germline CDR1 SNHLY, CDR2 FYNNEI. The CDR3 spells CASNQLARIDTQYF. CDR3 DNA sequence: TGTGCCAGCAACCAGCTAGCCCGAATTGATACGCAGTATTTT.

V gene TRBV7-9 combines with J gene TRBJ1-1; D may be TRBD1 (6 bases). This CDR3 comprises 13 residues. The germline CDR1 and CDR2 sequences are SEHNR and FQNEAQ (reference sequence). Trimming removed 3 bases from V and 4 bases from J, with 9 bases in between. The CDR3 coding sequence is TGTGCCAGCAGCTTGACAGGCCCCACTGAAGCTTTCTTT. It translates to CASSLTGPTEAFF.

The chain has TRBV2 and TRBJ2-5; TRBD1 matches 12 bases. The CDR3 runs to 15 residues. Germline-derived CDR1 and CDR2 are SNHLY and FYNNEI. V shed 1 base, J shed 12 bases, and the junction held 9 bases outside the gene matches. Here the CDR3 DNA reads TGTGCCAGCAGTGAAGAATGGGACAGGGGGCAGGGGGAGTACTTC. Translation: CASSEEWDRGQGEYF.

This sequence joins TRBV27 and TRBJ2-3; D gene unclear. Trimming cost V 8 bases and J 4 bases, with 16 bases left between them. The CDR3 sequence is 14 residues long. From germline, CDR1 is MNHEY and CDR2 SMNVEV (reference sequence). CDR3 nucleotides: TGTGCCAGCGGATCTCGGCGCGACTCAGATACGCAGTATTTT. It codes for CASGSRRDSDTQYF.

This chain uses TRBV29-1 with TRBJ2-3; TRBD1 matches 10 bases. Germline CDR1 is SQVTM and CDR2 is ANQGSEA. This CDR3 spans 14 amino acids. V dropped 8 bases and J dropped 3; count of bases not matched to a gene: 8. The CDR3 is CSTYGDRGTDTQYF. The CDR3 region has the DNA TGCAGCACGTATGGGGACAGGGGTACAGATACGCAGTATTTT.